This T cell receptor (beta chain) was found in a study of patients and donors after allogeneic stem cell transplantation (dated by TCRdb to about 2020). V and J are truncated by 6 bases and 2 bases respectively, leaving an intervening sequence of 13 bases. Based on the germline V gene (reference sequence), the CDR1 and CDR2 sequences are MNHNY and SVGAGI. From the cysteine through the phenylalanine, the CDR3 covers 14 amino acids. Only the CDR3 DNA is retained, 42 bases long and in frame from the first base. The table lists this clonotype with many counts. This clone's antigen is unknown. Base qualities are not provided; no much larger clone lies one nucleotide away. The library was built by means of RT-PCR. The sequencer listed for this sample is NextSeq 550. In TCRdb, the public reads were trimmed at Q25 with fastp and aligned with MiXCR, with productive beta chains retained. Identical CDR3 proteins give one entry, which carries the most common genes and DNA. Here the sample has 150,000 to 250,000 distinct CDR3 sequences; approximately 41% occur a single time. Together, the top ten hold about 35% of the sample.

Recombination joined TRBV6-6 with TRBJ1-2; TRBD1 is perhaps the D gene, given 6 matching bases. The sequencing sample was made of blood, either unsorted or a sorted T cell fraction (not recorded which). This TCR came from a human donor who was either an allogeneic HSCT recipient or a stem cell or donor lymphocyte infusion donor (not recorded which). It is not recorded whose cells these are; they may come from a transplant donor. The CDR3 reads CASSRRGPNYGYTF. The nucleotides are TGTGCCAGCAGCCGCAGGGGACCGAACTATGGCTACACCTTC.